This is a list of T cell receptor beta chains from one sample in a study of T cells after yellow fever vaccination. TCRdb itself ran the 5' RACE reads through MiXCR, one entry per CDR3 protein. Altogether about 510,000 distinct CDR3 sequences are present, 20% to 25% being singletons, with the ten largest covering about 17%. The sequenced sample was PBMCs, obtained 21 days after the first yellow fever vaccination. These receptors all stem from a man younger than 30 who received the YFV17D yellow fever vaccine. Both conserved end residues are part of each CDR3. Fields, in order: J gene, V gene, CDR3 protein.

TRBJ2-7,TRBV7-9,CASSLAIAGGSYEQYF
TRBJ2-7,TRBV5-1,CASSLGDANFYEQYF
TRBJ2-3,TRBV6-5,CASSLTQRGPDTQYF
TRBJ2-3,TRBV9,CASSKFSTDPLDTQYF
TRBJ2-1,TRBV5-1,CASSLGGRLAYNEQFF
TRBJ2-1,TRBV4-1,CASSRDRRTSYNEQFF
TRBJ2-5,TRBV9,CASSVERGGLGTQYF
TRBJ2-1,TRBV7-2,CASSFGSLRGEQFF
TRBJ2-3,TRBV5-1,CASSPVLGGSTDTQYF
TRBJ2-3,TRBV7-9,CASGPRGFGTDTQYF
TRBJ1-5,TRBV20-1,CSARTGGGNQPQHF
TRBJ1-5,TRBV6-2/TRBV6-3,CASSYTGGGGQPQHF
TRBJ1-2,TRBV19,CASSPDIYGYTF
TRBJ1-2,TRBV4-3,CASSRERTGPNYGYTF
TRBJ2-1,TRBV27,CASSLQRGGREQFF
TRBJ2-3,TRBV12-3/TRBV12-4,CASSGAGGPRDTQYF
TRBJ1-4,TRBV20-1,CSASPDRVNEKLFF
TRBJ2-7,TRBV27,CASSLPGTGLYEQYF
TRBJ2-5,TRBV9,CASSVAPGGWAQYF
TRBJ2-3,TRBV20-1,CSARVTPYTQYF
TRBJ2-3,TRBV6-2/TRBV6-3,CASKSSLTDTQYF
TRBJ2-2,TRBV10-2,CASNPAVTGELFF
TRBJ2-5,TRBV29-1,CSVEGGGGRTQYF
TRBJ2-3,TRBV2,CASSEMRTSGRGDTQYF
TRBJ1-1,TRBV9,CASSPQDTEAFF
TRBJ1-5,TRBV20-1,CSASSGIGNQPQHF
TRBJ1-5,TRBV24-1,CATSDSGQPQHF
TRBJ1-5,TRBV20-1,CSGWGLHNQPQHF
TRBJ2-3,TRBV4-3,CASSQAPITDTQYF
TRBJ2-3,TRBV6-1,CASTSFAEYADTQYF
TRBJ2-1,TRBV12-3/TRBV12-4,CASSFGELRYNEQFF
TRBJ2-3,TRBV7-3,CASSLNPPPTDTQYF
TRBJ2-3,TRBV3-1,CASSPTSGGASRRQYF
TRBJ2-5,TRBV5-4,CASSFFQETQYF
TRBJ2-2,TRBV6-2/TRBV6-3,CASSYRTGITGELFF
TRBJ2-5,TRBV5-1,CASSLAETQYF
TRBJ2-2,TRBV7-2,CASSLEPAANTGELFF
TRBJ2-1,TRBV5-1,CASSLEDPRYNEQFF
TRBJ1-1,TRBV7-8,CASSLWLGPGQMNTEAFF
TRBJ2-7,TRBV10-1,CASSRGKSYEQYF
TRBJ1-4,TRBV6-6,CASSWEDRVLFF
TRBJ2-1,TRBV4-1,CASSPNGGEQFF
TRBJ2-3,TRBV11-1,CASSSPGTSGTSTDTQYF
TRBJ1-4,TRBV5-5,CASSSPGTPGEKLFF
TRBJ2-7,TRBV29-1,CSVEDSGIPSEQYF